This TCR beta chain was found in a study of blood T cell repertoires in COVID-19. Study summary: Sources were T cells, B-cell-depleted T cells, or PBMCs; the material itself was cDNA or gDNA.

Trimming stripped 2 bases from V and 2 bases from J, with 9 bases between. Germline lookup yields CDR1 SGHTA and CDR2 FQGTGA. There are 14 residues in the CDR3. Seattle patient enrollment occurred during active infection, with longitudinal follow-up thereafter. The assay was immunoSEQ multiplex PCR, and TCRdb's table has in-frame clones only and misses some. The data contain 150,000 to 200,000 clones, around nine tenths of them seen just once; the ten biggest clones take up over 2%. The source material was peripheral blood. The receptor comes from a woman of 80 years or more with COVID-19, enrolled during active disease. The chain combines TRBV7-3 with TRBJ1-1; maybe TRBD1 (5 bases). CDR3 residues: CASSLSQANTEAFF. CDR3 DNA sequence: TGTGCCAGCAGCTTATCACAGGCCAACACTGAAGCTTTCTTT.